Listed here are 2 T cell receptor beta chains from one sample, sequenced in a study of blood T cell repertoires in COVID-19 (dated by TCRdb to about 2020). The library relied on the immunoSEQ multiplex PCR assay. TCRdb mirrors the immuneACCESS table, restricted to in-frame sequences. Some clones are absent from its copies; in checked studies, under half trace to an unresolved V gene, and the reason for the others is unknown. The sample includes approximately 49,000 clones, with about 81% observed a single time. Around 2.3% of the sample belongs to the ten largest clones. Sequenced sample: peripheral blood. The receptors shown here come from a man aged 50 or older with acute or convalescent COVID-19.

This clone was observed a handful of times. The chain carries TRBV9 and TRBJ2-1, with 8 positions matching TRBD2. V lost 3 bases, J lost 9 bases, and 5 bases stayed unmatched. This CDR3 comprises 13 residues. Germline V gene lookup returns CDR1 SGDLS and CDR2 YYNGEE. The CDR3 nucleotides are TGTGCCAGCAGCGCCTTTAGCGGGGCTGAGCAGTTCTTC. As protein: CASSAFSGAEQFF.

The rearrangement joins TRBV25-1 to TRBJ1-2, with 9 bases that match TRBD1. Trimming removed 4 bases from V and 3 bases from J; junction bases left unmatched: 3. The CDR3 runs 14 residues. Germline V gene lookup returns CDR1 MGHDK and CDR2 SYGVNS. In nucleotides, the CDR3 is TGTGCCAGCAGTGCGGGACAGGGTGACTATGGCTACACCTTC. This translates into CASSAGQGDYGYTF.